Each of the 30 T cell receptor beta chains below was sequenced from the same sample in a study of CD8+ T cells in alopecia areata. Regarding treatment: oral pan-JAK inhibitor, 5-10 mg twice daily. Sequencing templates came from extracted RNA that was reverse transcribed into cDNA. TCRdb keeps only in-frame clones here, not all; method: immunoSEQ multiplex PCR. This repertoire shows 110,000 to 150,000 clones, roughly 50% found once; its top ten account for approximately 16%. This specimen was CD8+ T cells sorted from blood, taken at week 4, from a patient treated with tofacitinib. All receptors derive from a human donor with alopecia areata.

V and J are TRBV9 and TRBJ1-1; no definite D call. The CDR3 totals 14 residues. The germline V and J ends were trimmed by 0 bases and 1 base, with 7 bases remaining between them. Looked up from germline, CDR1 is SGDLS and CDR2 is YYNGEE. Here the CDR3 DNA reads TGTGCCAGCAGCGTAGATGGCAGGAACACTGAAGCTTTCTTT. This translates into CASSVDGRNTEAFF.

The chain carries TRBV7-8 and TRBJ1-2, with 7 bases lining up with TRBD1. Germline V lookup: CDR1 SGHVS, CDR2 FQNEAQ. The CDR3 covers 15 residues. V lost 1 base to trimming and J lost 4 bases; unmatched junction nucleotides: 6. The CDR3 DNA reads as TGTGCCAGCAGCTTAGGTGGGACAGTGCTCTATGGCTACACCTTC. This codes for CASSLGGTVLYGYTF.

In this sample, this clone turned up a few times. The chain joins TRBV6-5 to TRBJ2-5, with D unresolved. The V gene's germline CDR1 is MNHEY and CDR2 SVGAGI. The CDR3 runs to 13 residues. Deletions cut 6 bases from V and 4 bases from J, with 12 bases between. This CDR3 is CASRVAVGETQYF. The CDR3 coding sequence is TGTGCCAGCAGGGTAGCTGTGGGAGAGACCCAGTACTTC.

The chain combines TRBV5-1 with TRBJ1-2; TRBD1 is a possible D gene (6 bases). V was pared by 0 bases and J by 0 bases, with 9 bases between. Germline V gives CDR1 SGHRS, CDR2 YFSETQ. The CDR3 sequence is 15 residues long. CDR3 sequence: CASSLDRTANYGYTF. The CDR3 DNA reads as TGCGCCAGCAGCTTGGATAGGACAGCTAACTATGGCTACACCTTC.

J is TRBJ2-4 and V is TRBV19; 10 bases are a match to TRBD1. J gave up 5 bases and V 9 bases, and 7 bases lay outside the gene matches. Per germline, CDR1 LNHDA and CDR2 SQIVND (reference sequence). This CDR3 is 14 amino acids long. The CDR3 DNA reads TGTGCCAGCCTGGAGACAGGGGGCGAAAACATTCAGTACTTC. This codes for CASLETGGENIQYF.

There are a few counts of this clone. The gene calls are TRBV7-9 and TRBJ2-1; D is uncertain. Germline values: CDR1 SEHNR, CDR2 FQNEAQ (reference sequence). This CDR3 is 12 amino acids long. V lost 4 bases and J 8 bases, leaving 9 bases between the germline ends. The CDR3: CASSWSGYEQFF. In nucleotides, the CDR3 is TGTGCCAGCAGCTGGAGTGGCTATGAGCAGTTCTTC.

The chain carries TRBV11-2 and TRBJ2-5; maybe TRBD1 (5 bases). The CDR3 runs 15 residues. The V gene lost 2 bases and the J gene lost 5 bases, with 15 bases spanning the gap. CDR1 and CDR2 from the germline V gene are SGHAT and FQNNGV. This chain's CDR3 is CASSLQESGMETQYF. As DNA, the CDR3 is TGTGCCAGCAGCTTACAGGAGTCAGGGATGGAGACCCAGTACTTC.

The chain carries TRBV9 and TRBJ2-3; tentatively, D is TRBD2 (5 bases). Between the trimmed V and J ends, which lost 3 bases and 1 base, there was a span of 12 bases. From germline, CDR1 is SGDLS and CDR2 YYNGEE. This CDR3 region has 15 residues. CDR3 protein: CASSDRDPRTDTQYF. CDR3 sequence (DNA): TGTGCCAGCAGCGACCGGGATCCACGCACAGATACGCAGTATTTT.

The genes are TRBV13 and TRBJ2-7, with D maybe TRBD1 (6 bases). The length of the CDR3 is 14 residues. The ends were cut back, 5 bases at V and 2 bases at J, with 13 bases in the middle. The germline CDR1 and CDR2 sequences are PRHDT and FYEKMQ (reference sequence). The CDR3 loop is CASSLTGLAYEQYF. The CDR3 nucleotides read TGTGCCAGCAGCCTTACAGGGCTTGCCTACGAGCAGTACTTC. Drawing the rest from reference TRBV13 and TRBJ2-7, the complete variable domain is AAGVIQSPRHLIKEKRETATLKCYPIPRHDTVYWYQQGPGQDPQFLISFYEKMQSDKGSIPDRFSAQQFSDYHSELNMSSLELGDSALYFCASSLTGLAYEQYFGPGTRLTVT.

This clone has just a few counts. This sequence joins TRBV6-6 and TRBJ1-2; unclear D gene. V was cut by 10 bases and J by 3 bases, with 12 bases left in between. The CDR3 contains 12 residues. Germline CDR1 and CDR2: MNHNY and SVGAGI (reference sequence). The CDR3 loop reads CANQGSDYGYTF. CDR3 sequence (DNA): TGTGCCAACCAAGGGTCAGACTATGGCTACACCTTC.

This clone was seen a few times. The J gene is TRBJ2-1, the V gene TRBV13; 11 bases are a match to TRBD1. The V gene's germline CDR1 is PRHDT and CDR2 FYEKMQ (reference sequence). V shed 5 bases, J shed 6 bases, and the junction held 3 bases outside the gene matches. This CDR3 is built from 14 residues. The CDR3 spells CASSLGQGANEQFF. The DNA of the CDR3 is TGTGCCAGCAGCCTTGGACAGGGGGCCAATGAGCAGTTCTTC.

This clone was counted between two and nine times. This chain connects TRBV30 to TRBJ2-1, with TRBD2 matching 11 bases. CDR1 and CDR2 (germline): GTSNPN, SVGIG (reference sequence). CDR3 size: 14 residues. Germline trimming cut 5 bases from V and 9 bases from J; bases unmatched to any gene: 9. The CDR3 sequence is CAWSLAGGPSEQFF. CDR3 in DNA: TGTGCCTGGTCCTTAGCGGGGGGGCCCAGTGAGCAGTTCTTC.

The CDR3 sequence is CASSVGGDTEQFF. The CDR3 DNA follows: TGTGCCAGCAGCGTAGGAGGGGATACTGAGCAGTTCTTC. This rearrangement joins TRBV9 to TRBJ2-1, with D perhaps assigned TRBD1 or TRBD2 (5 bases each). V was shortened by 0 bases and J by 9 bases, with 10 bases between the two germline ends. CDR1 and CDR2 (germline): SGDLS, YYNGEE. This CDR3 region has 13 residues.

The V gene is TRBV6-5, the J gene TRBJ2-2; D gene unclear. Trimming removed 8 bases at V and 9 bases at J, with 10 bases between. The CDR3 runs 11 residues. Per germline, CDR1 MNHEY and CDR2 SVGAGI. The CDR3 sequence is CASGLSWELFF. The CDR3 bases are TGTGCCAGCGGCTTGTCGTGGGAGCTGTTTTTT.

The rearrangement links TRBV6-5 to TRBJ2-1; D is undetermined. This CDR3 has 12 residues. Germline V gives CDR1 MNHEY, CDR2 SVGAGI. Trimming left V 5 bases short and J 9 bases short, with 11 bases between. The chain's CDR3 is CASSGPSGEQFF. CDR3 nucleotide sequence: TGTGCCAGCAGTGGCCCTTCGGGTGAGCAGTTCTTC.

The V gene is TRBV5-6, the J gene TRBJ1-2; D call uncertain. Germline V gene data show CDR1 as SGHDT and CDR2 as YYEEEE. The ends were cut back, 4 bases at V and 8 bases at J, with 12 bases in the middle. The CDR3 has 12 residues. The CDR3 is CASSAGDLGYTF. The CDR3 coding sequence is TGTGCCAGCAGCGCCGGGGATTTGGGCTACACCTTC.

The CDR3 loop reads CASRLYPGELFF. For the CDR3, the DNA is TGCGCCAGCAGGCTTTATCCCGGGGAGCTGTTTTTT. The chain links TRBV5-1 to TRBJ2-2; D uncertain. The CDR3 has 12 amino acids. V shed 5 bases and J shed 6 bases, with 8 bases lying between them. The germline V gene has CDR1 SGHRS and CDR2 YFSETQ.

The chain links TRBV7-8 to TRBJ1-5, with 11 nucleotides matching TRBD1. Trimming took 1 base from V and 5 from J; bases not matched to a gene: 4. The CDR3 has 16 amino acids. Germline V gives CDR1 SGHVS, CDR2 FQNEAQ. CDR3 sequence reads: CASSLVGQGVHQPQHF. CDR3 DNA sequence: TGTGCCAGCAGCTTAGTGGGACAGGGGGTTCATCAGCCCCAGCATTTT.

A note on this clone: Its ends do not fully match the called genes, so a read error is possible. The rearrangement joins TRBV7-8 to TRBJ1-3, with D perhaps TRBD1 (6 bases). CDR3 length: 13 residues. CDR1 is SGHVS and CDR2 is FQNEAQ in the germline V gene. The CDR3 loop reads CASSLRAGRDKNF. The DNA for the CDR3 is TGTGCCAGCAGCTTAAGGGCGGGGAGGGACAAGAATTTT.

This rearrangement joins TRBV30 to TRBJ2-7, with a possible D match to TRBD1 (6 bases). V dropped 4 bases and J dropped 2 bases, with 12 bases sitting between them. Germline V gene sequence: CDR1 GTSNPN, CDR2 SVGIG (reference sequence). CDR3 length: 13 residues. CDR3 residues: CAWTYRDTYEQYF. CDR3 in DNA: TGTGCCTGGACCTACCGGGACACCTACGAGCAGTACTTC.

The gene calls are TRBV4-1 and TRBJ1-5; D possibly corresponds to TRBD1 (6 bases). Germline lookup yields CDR1 MGHRA and CDR2 YSYEKL. V lost 3 bases, J lost 7 bases, and 13 bases lay in between. The CDR3 length is 14 residues. Written as DNA, the CDR3 is TGCGCCAGCAGCCAGAGAGGGGGGGGACAGCCCCAGCATTTT. Its translation: CASSQRGGGQPQHF.

V and J are TRBV18 and TRBJ1-6, with a tentative D call TRBD1 (5 bases). The CDR3 consists of 15 residues. The ends were cut back, 3 bases at V and 9 bases at J, with 15 bases in the middle. Germline values: CDR1 KGHSH, CDR2 LQKENI. CDR3 sequence reads: CASSPGRGPSSPLHF. DNA for the CDR3: TGTGCCAGCTCACCGGGACGGGGTCCGAGTTCACCCCTCCACTTT.

The genes are TRBV30 and TRBJ2-5, with D unclear. The CDR3 covers 11 residues. The germline CDR1 and CDR2 sequences are GTSNPN and SVGIG (reference sequence). V lost 2 bases, J lost 2 bases, and 3 bases lay in between. The CDR3 coding sequence is TGTGCCTGGAGTATTCAAGAGACCCAGTACTTC. Translated: CAWSIQETQYF.

The sample holds one count of this clone. The V call is TRBV5-4, the J call TRBJ2-7; D ambiguous. Deletions cut 3 bases from V and 2 bases from J, with 3 bases between. Germline V gene data show CDR1 as SGHNT and CDR2 as YYREEE (reference sequence). The CDR3 totals 11 residues. The CDR3 loop reads CASSSTYEQYF. Written as DNA, the CDR3 is TGTGCCAGCAGCTCCACCTACGAGCAGTACTTC.

This sequence joins TRBV4-1 and TRBJ2-5; 7 bases fit TRBD2. CDR3 length: 14 amino acids. Losses at the gene ends were 4 bases for V and 5 bases for J; bases not matched to a gene: 7. CDR1 MGHRA and CDR2 YSYEKL come from the germline V gene. The DNA for the CDR3 is TGCGCCAGCAGCCCCCCCGGGCGGGAGGAGACCCAGTACTTC. Amino acids: CASSPPGREETQYF.

This clone was observed a few times. The chain couples TRBV2 to TRBJ2-1; D remains ambiguous. The CDR3 covers 13 residues. Germline V lookup: CDR1 SNHLY, CDR2 FYNNEI. Trimming left V 4 bases short and J 4 bases short, with 8 bases between. The CDR3 DNA sequence: TGTGCCAGCAGTGCGCTACAGTACAATGAGCAGTTCTTC. This translates into CASSALQYNEQFF.

This clone occurred a few times. The chain is built from TRBV29-1 and TRBJ2-1; TRBD2 agrees at 9 bases. Germline V gene data show CDR1 as SQVTM and CDR2 as ANQGSEA. The CDR3 is 15 amino acids. Trimming removed 7 bases from V and 4 bases from J; junction bases left unmatched: 11. The CDR3 protein is CSEFQTSGPYNEQFF. The DNA of the CDR3 is TGCAGCGAGTTTCAGACTAGCGGACCTTACAATGAGCAGTTCTTC.

As regards this clone: At one end the junction does not follow the germline gene, possibly because of a read error. The genes are TRBV29-1 and TRBJ2-7, with TRBD1 identical over 7 bases. This CDR3 has 13 amino acids. CDR1 is SQVTM and CDR2 is ANQGSEA in the germline V gene. CDR3 amino acids: CSVDTGESCEQYF. CDR3 sequence (DNA): TGCAGCGTTGATACAGGGGAATCCTGCGAGCAGTACTTC.

The chain recombines TRBV9 with TRBJ2-7; the match to TRBD2 covers 7 bases. CDR3 size: 14 residues. Germline CDR1 and CDR2: SGDLS and YYNGEE. With V trimmed by 4 bases and J by 1 base, 5 bases remained unmatched. CDR3 nucleotide sequence: TGTGCCAGCAGCCCTGGGGGGGAGTCCTACGAGCAGTACTTC. Amino acids: CASSPGGESYEQYF.

This clone was seen a handful of times. The chain is built from TRBV11-2 and TRBJ2-5; the D gene is possibly TRBD2 (6 bases). Germline V CDR1 and CDR2: SGHAT, FQNNGV. The CDR3 loop spans 13 amino acids. Trimming shortened V by 7 bases and J by 2 bases, and 11 bases separated the two germline ends. CDR3 amino acids: CASTLAGQETQYF. The CDR3 DNA reads TGTGCCAGCACCCTCGCGGGGCAAGAGACCCAGTACTTC.